The clone carrying this T cell receptor (beta chain) was detected only once. Its antigen is still unknown. According to the study, TCR beta libraries were built with iRepertoire HTBI primers and CDR3-region Arm-PCR. TCRdb independently ran MiXCR on the multiplex PCR reads; one entry per CDR3 protein. Among roughly 450,000 distinct CDR3 sequences listed, less than 25% were seen once. The sample belongs to a study of regulatory T cells in long-lasting Graves disease. Study-wide points: TRBV28, TRBJ1-2 and TRBJ2-5 were segments that persistent disease favored.

Time point described: persistent/refractory GD, antithyroid drugs over 5 years with positive TRAb. PBMC RNA was the source of the TCR library. Trimming left V 0 bases short and J 3 bases short, with 18 bases between. Germline V gene lookup returns CDR1 SGHRS and CDR2 YFSETQ. This CDR3 region has 17 residues. The V call is TRBV5-1, the J call TRBJ1-1, with a possible D match to TRBD1 (6 bases). Material: peripheral blood mononuclear cells (PBMCs), obtained when the disease was refractory, from a patient treated with antithyroid drugs. This TCR came from a female donor with Graves disease. CDR3 bases: TGCGCCAGCAGCTTGGAAGGCTCGTCCAGGGGAGACACTGAAGCTTTCTTT. This codes for CASSLEGSSRGDTEAFF. The full variable domain, rest sourced from reference TRBV5-1 and TRBJ1-1, is KAGVTQTPRYLIKTRGQQVTLSCSPISGHRSVSWYQQTPGQGLQFLFEYFSETQRNKGNFPGRFSGRQFSNSRSEMNVSTLELGDSALYLCASSLEGSSRGDTEAFFGQGTRLTVV.